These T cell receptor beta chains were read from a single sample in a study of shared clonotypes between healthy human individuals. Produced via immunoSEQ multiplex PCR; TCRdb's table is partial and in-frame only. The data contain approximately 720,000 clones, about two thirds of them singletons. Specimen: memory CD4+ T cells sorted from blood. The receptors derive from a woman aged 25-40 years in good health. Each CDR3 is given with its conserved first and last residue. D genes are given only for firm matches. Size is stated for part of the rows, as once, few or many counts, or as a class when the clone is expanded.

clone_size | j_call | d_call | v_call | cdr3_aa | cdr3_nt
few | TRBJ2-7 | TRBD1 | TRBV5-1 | CASSLAGTGELQYF | TGCGCCAGCAGCTTGGCCGGGACAGGGGAGTTGCAGTACTTC
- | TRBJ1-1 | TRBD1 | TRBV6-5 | CASRYGQGLTEAFF | TGTGCCAGCAGATACGGACAGGGCTTAACTGAAGCTTTCTTT
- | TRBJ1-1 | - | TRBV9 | CASSAPGTEAFF | TGTGCCAGCAGCGCTCCGGGCACTGAAGCTTTCTTT
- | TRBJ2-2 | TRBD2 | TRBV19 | CASSIALAGPGELFF | TGTGCCAGTAGTATTGCCCTAGCGGGACCCGGGGAGCTGTTTTTT
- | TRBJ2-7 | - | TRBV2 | CASKRADVSSYEQYF | TGTGCCAGCAAAAGAGCAGATGTAAGCTCCTACGAGCAGTACTTC
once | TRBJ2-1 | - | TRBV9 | CASSVAMGNSEQFF | TGTGCCAGCAGCGTAGCTATGGGGAATAGTGAGCAGTTCTTC
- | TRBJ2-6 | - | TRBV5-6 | CASSLEGRPGANVLTF | TGTGCCAGCAGCTTGGAGGGGAGGCCTGGGGCCAACGTCCTGACTTTC
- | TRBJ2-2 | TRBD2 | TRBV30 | CAWRLAGATWELFF | TGTGCCTGGAGACTAGCGGGAGCGACCTGGGAGCTGTTTTTT
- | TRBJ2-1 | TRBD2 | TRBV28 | CASSFPGTSGFNEQFF | TGTGCCAGCAGTTTCCCCGGGACTAGCGGGTTCAATGAGCAGTTCTTC
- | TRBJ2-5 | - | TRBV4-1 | CASSPTGTPQETQYF | TGCGCCAGCAGCCCCACCGGGACACCCCAAGAGACCCAGTACTTC
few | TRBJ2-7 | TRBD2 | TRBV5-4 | CASSRDSGTSGYEQYF | TGTGCCAGCAGCAGGGACTCCGGGACTAGCGGCTACGAGCAGTACTTC
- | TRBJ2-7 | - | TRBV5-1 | CASSLVVGYEQYF | TGCGCCAGCAGCTTGGTCGTCGGCTACGAGCAGTACTTC
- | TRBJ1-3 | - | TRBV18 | CASSPEDSSSGNTIYF | TGTGCCAGCTCACCAGAGGACTCGAGCTCTGGAAACACCATATATTTT
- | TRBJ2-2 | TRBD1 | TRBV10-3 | CAIRGSDRGYTGELFF | TGTGCCATCCGGGGCTCGGACAGGGGATACACCGGGGAGCTGTTTTTT
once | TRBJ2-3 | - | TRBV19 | CASSLSRGRDTQYF | TGTGCCAGTAGTCTCTCCCGTGGGCGGGATACGCAGTATTTT
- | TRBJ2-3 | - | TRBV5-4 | CASSLGRSTDTQYF | TGTGCCAGCAGCTTGGGGAGAAGCACAGATACGCAGTATTTT
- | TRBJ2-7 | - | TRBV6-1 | CASRDLGGIYEQYF | TGTGCCAGCAGGGATTTAGGGGGGATCTACGAGCAGTACTTC
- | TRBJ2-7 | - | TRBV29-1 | CSVVGLGGQYF | TGCAGCGTTGTTGGGCTGGGCGGGCAGTACTTC
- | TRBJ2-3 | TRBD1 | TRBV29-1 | CSAQGAFTDTQYF | TGCAGCGCCCAGGGGGCCTTCACAGATACGCAGTATTTT
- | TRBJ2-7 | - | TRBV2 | CASLTGQFYEQYF | TGTGCCAGCCTTACCGGACAGTTTTACGAGCAGTACTTC
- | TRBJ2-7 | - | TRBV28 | CATPGAYEQYF | TGTGCCACCCCGGGGGCCTACGAGCAGTACTTC
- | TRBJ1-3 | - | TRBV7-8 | CASSLRPEAGNTIYF | TGTGCCAGCAGCCTCCGACCCGAGGCTGGAAACACCATATATTTT
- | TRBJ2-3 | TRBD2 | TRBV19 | CASSSLAGGKDTQYF | TGTGCCAGTAGTAGTCTAGCGGGAGGGAAAGATACGCAGTATTTT
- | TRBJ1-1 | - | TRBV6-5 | CAIGQSKGRSEAFF | TGTGCCATAGGACAGTCTAAAGGCCGGTCAGAAGCTTTCTTT
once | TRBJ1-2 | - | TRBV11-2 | CASSQSQGSYTF | TGTGCCAGCAGCCAAAGTCAAGGGAGCTACACCTTC
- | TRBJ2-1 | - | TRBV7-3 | CASSSVSGTTYNEQFF | TGTGCCAGCAGCAGCGTTTCCGGGACCACCTACAATGAGCAGTTCTTC
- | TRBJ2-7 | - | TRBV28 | CASKWSGTYEQYF | TGTGCCAGCAAGTGGTCAGGGACCTACGAGCAGTACTTC
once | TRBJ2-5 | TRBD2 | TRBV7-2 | CASRVAGGPETQYF | TGTGCCAGCCGCGTTGCGGGGGGTCCAGAGACCCAGTACTTC
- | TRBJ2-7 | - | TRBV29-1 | CSVGISYEQYF | TGCAGCGTCGGGATTTCCTACGAGCAGTACTTC
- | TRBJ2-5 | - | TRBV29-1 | CSVGAPGGEETQYF | TGCAGCGTTGGAGCTCCAGGAGGGGAGGAGACCCAGTACTTC
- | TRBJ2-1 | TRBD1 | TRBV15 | CATSKGTGSHLNEQFF | TGTGCCACCAGCAAGGGGACAGGATCCCACCTTAATGAGCAGTTCTTC
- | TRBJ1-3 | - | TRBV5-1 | CASSLVGHGSGNTIYF | TGCGCCAGCAGCTTGGTTGGACACGGATCCGGAAACACCATATATTTT
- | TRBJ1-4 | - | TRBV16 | CASSQLVSEKLFF | TGTGCCAGCAGCCAACTCGTTTCGGAAAAACTGTTTTTT
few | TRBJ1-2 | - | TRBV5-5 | CASSFGDYYGYTF | TGTGCCAGCAGCTTCGGAGACTACTATGGCTACACCTTC
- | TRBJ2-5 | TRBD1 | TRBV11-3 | CASSLDRTGQETQYF | TGTGCCAGCAGCTTAGATAGGACAGGCCAAGAGACCCAGTACTTC
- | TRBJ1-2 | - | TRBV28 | CASRPSTELYGYTF | TGTGCCAGCAGACCGTCTACAGAATTGTATGGCTACACCTTC
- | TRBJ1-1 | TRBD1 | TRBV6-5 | CASSYINRGRNTEAFF | TGTGCCAGCAGTTACATCAACAGGGGAAGGAACACTGAAGCTTTCTTT
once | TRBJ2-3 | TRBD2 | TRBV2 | CASSALAGVRTDTQYF | TGTGCCAGCAGTGCCCTAGCGGGAGTTCGCACAGATACGCAGTATTTT
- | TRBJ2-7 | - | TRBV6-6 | CASSYGRGTNEQYF | TGTGCCAGCAGTTATGGTAGGGGGACGAACGAGCAGTACTTC
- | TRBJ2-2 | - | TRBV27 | CASSLRQNTGELFF | TGTGCCAGCAGCCTCAGACAGAACACCGGGGAGCTGTTTTTT
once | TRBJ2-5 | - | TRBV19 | CASSSWETQYF | TGTGCCAGTAGTTCCTGGGAGACCCAGTACTTC
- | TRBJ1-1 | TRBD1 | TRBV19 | CASLPGQRATEAFF | TGTGCCAGTTTACCGGGACAGAGGGCCACTGAAGCTTTCTTT
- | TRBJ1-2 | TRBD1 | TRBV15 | CATSRGTGANYGYTF | TGTGCCACCAGCAGAGGGACAGGGGCAAACTATGGCTACACCTTC
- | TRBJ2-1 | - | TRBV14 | CASSLLREQFF | TGTGCCAGCAGCCTCCTCCGGGAGCAGTTCTTC
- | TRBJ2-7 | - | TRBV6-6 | CASSYREGTYEQYF | TGTGCCAGCAGTTACCGGGAAGGAACCTACGAGCAGTACTTC
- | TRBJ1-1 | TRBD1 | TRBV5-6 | CASSPWTGGNTEAFF | TGTGCCAGCAGCCCCTGGACAGGGGGCAACACTGAAGCTTTCTTT
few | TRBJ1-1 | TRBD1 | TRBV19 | CASSQTGTGGWLEAFF | TGTGCCAGTAGTCAGACCGGGACAGGGGGCTGGCTTGAAGCTTTCTTT
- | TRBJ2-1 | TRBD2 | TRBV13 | CASSDSGRRGREQFF | TGTGCCAGCAGCGATAGCGGGAGGCGGGGGAGAGAGCAGTTCTTC
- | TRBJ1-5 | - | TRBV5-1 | CASSPQGGDQPQHF | TGCGCCAGCAGCCCGCAGGGAGGGGATCAGCCCCAGCATTTT
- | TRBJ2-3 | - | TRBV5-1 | CASSLVGISTDTQYF | TGCGCCAGCAGCTTGGTTGGAATCAGCACAGATACGCAGTATTTT
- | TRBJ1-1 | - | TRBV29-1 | CSALPRMNTEAFF | TGCAGCGCCCTGCCGAGAATGAACACTGAAGCTTTCTTT
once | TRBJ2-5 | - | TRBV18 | CASSPGVRETQYF | TGTGCCAGCTCACCAGGGGTGCGGGAGACCCAGTACTTC
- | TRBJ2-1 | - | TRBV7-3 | CASSFQDGEQFF | TGTGCCAGCAGCTTTCAGGACGGGGAGCAGTTCTTC